The clone carrying this TCR beta chain appeared a few times. No antigen is known for it. This record comes from a study of radiotherapy plus CTLA-4 blockade in lung cancer. The V and J ends lost 5 bases and 5 bases respectively, with 4 bases between them. This CDR3 is built from 11 residues. Germline CDR1 is SGHAT and CDR2 is FQNNGV. Measured with immunoSEQ multiplex PCR; TCRdb has only the in-frame clones, and not every one. This sample has some 74,000 clones, with roughly 78% found just once. Patients with chemo-refractory metastatic non-small-cell lung cancer received focal radiation plus CTLA-4 blockade with ipilimumab. Study-level results: Reports identified early blood T cell clone dynamics, with interferon-beta, as the best response predictor. Subsequent to radiotherapy plus ipilimumab, tumor-derived TCR clones underwent expansion in blood.

The gene calls are TRBV11-2 and TRBJ2-1; no definite D call. Source: peripheral blood, taken from a patient treated with radiotherapy plus ipilimumab. The origin of this receptor is a human donor with non-small cell lung cancer who had a complete response to radiotherapy plus ipilimumab. The DNA of the CDR3 is TGTGCCAGCAGCCAAAACAATGAGCAGTTCTTC. Translated, it gives CASSQNNEQFF.